This entry lists 20 T cell receptor beta chains sequenced from one sample in a study of siplizumab effects on memory and regulatory T cells. Sequenced by immunoSEQ multiplex PCR; TCRdb stores in-frame clones only, minus some. This sample has 100,000 or so clones, with less than 95% found just once. Material: non-Treg CD4+ T cells sorted from blood. Receptors were obtained from a human donor in good health.

CDR3 coding DNA: TGTGCCAGCAGTGTACCGGGACTCACTACTGGCTATACGCAGTATTTT. Encoded protein: CASSVPGLTTGYTQYF. This chain uses TRBV25-1 with TRBJ2-3; D perhaps matches TRBD2 (6 bases). Germline CDR1 MGHDK, CDR2 SYGVNS. Trimming shortened V by 4 bases and J by 7 bases, and 21 bases separated the two germline ends. The CDR3 extends over 16 amino acids.

J is TRBJ2-6 and V is TRBV11-2; D unclear. This CDR3 comprises 16 residues. The V end lost 5 bases, the J end lost 4 bases, and 15 bases lay between the germline ends. Germline V lookup: CDR1 SGHAT, CDR2 FQNNGV. The CDR3 DNA reads TGTGCCAGCAGCCGAGAAGTCGGAGCCGGGGCCAACGTCCTGACTTTC. Amino acids: CASSREVGAGANVLTF.

A note on this clone: This CDR3 is also generated by other DNA sequences in the sample. The CDR3 sequence is CASSLEPSGSADTQYF. The CDR3 coding sequence is TGCGCCAGCAGCTTAGAGCCTAGCGGGAGCGCAGATACGCAGTATTTT. The rearrangement joins TRBV5-1 to TRBJ2-3; 10 bases fit TRBD2. This CDR3 contains 16 residues. V lost 2 bases to trimming and J lost 4 bases; unmatched junction nucleotides: 7. Germline CDR1 is SGHRS and CDR2 is YFSETQ.

As for this clone: At the DNA level, this CDR3 is encoded by other sequences in the same sample as well. The chain employs TRBV11-2 and TRBJ1-1; a possible D gene is TRBD1 (5 bases). The CDR3 is made up of 14 amino acids. V was cut by 2 bases and J by 0 bases, with 7 bases left in between. Per the germline V gene, CDR1 is SGHAT and CDR2 is FQNNGV. DNA of the CDR3: TGTGCCAGCAGCTTATCGGGACTGAACACTGAAGCTTTCTTT. This gives the protein CASSLSGLNTEAFF. The whole variable domain, filled in from reference TRBV11-2 and TRBJ1-1, reads EAGVAQSPRYKIIEKRQSVAFWCNPISGHATLYWYQQILGQGPKLLIQFQNNGVVDDSQLPKDRFSAERLKGVDSTLKIQPAKLEDSAVYLCASSLSGLNTEAFFGQGTRLTVV.

The chain has TRBV7-8 and TRBJ2-7; D is unclear. CDR3 size: 15 residues. The V gene's germline CDR1 is SGHVS and CDR2 FQNEAQ. V lost 5 bases to trimming and J lost 3 bases, with 17 bases between them. The CDR3 spells CASSALVTDLYEQYF. Here the CDR3 DNA reads TGTGCCAGCAGCGCGCTGGTGACGGACCTCTACGAGCAGTACTTC.

V and J are TRBV18 and TRBJ1-3; D uncertain. The length of the CDR3 is 11 residues. The germline CDR1 and CDR2 sequences are KGHSH and LQKENI. V shed 3 bases and J shed 8 bases, with 5 bases lying between them. CDR3 DNA sequence: TGTGCCAGCTCACCGTCCGACACCATATATTTT. It encodes CASSPSDTIYF.

The chain carries TRBV7-2 and TRBJ1-3; no clear D gene. Trimming took 4 bases from V and 0 from J, leaving 7 bases between them. The CDR3 runs to 14 residues. The germline gives CDR1 SGHTA, CDR2 FQGNSA. The CDR3 reads CASSYGFSGNTIYF. The CDR3 DNA reads TGTGCCAGCAGCTACGGATTCTCTGGAAACACCATATATTTT.

J is TRBJ2-1 and V is TRBV30, with 7 bases that match TRBD1. Germline V gene data show CDR1 as GTSNPN and CDR2 as SVGIG (reference sequence). This CDR3 contains 17 residues. J gave up 0 bases and V 1 base, and 9 bases lay outside the gene matches. CDR3: CAWSASLTGISYNEQFF. The DNA for the CDR3 is TGTGCCTGGAGTGCCTCATTGACAGGGATCTCCTACAATGAGCAGTTCTTC.

The genes are TRBV11-3 and TRBJ1-1; D gene unclear. In germline, CDR1 is SGHNT, CDR2 YENEEA. The CDR3 spans 13 residues. Trimming pared 5 bases from V and 0 bases from J, leaving 7 bases between. CDR3 sequence (DNA): TGTGCCAGCAGCCTAACAGTGAACACTGAAGCTTTCTTT. It yields the protein CASSLTVNTEAFF.

The rearrangement uses TRBV2 and TRBJ2-5; D possibly uses TRBD1 or TRBD2 (6 bases each). Trimming took 8 bases from V and 4 from J, leaving 20 bases between them. Germline V CDR1 and CDR2: SNHLY, FYNNEI. This CDR3 comprises 15 residues. CDR3 sequence reads: CASSKEGGGSETQYF. As DNA, the CDR3 is TGTGCCAGCTCCAAAGAGGGGGGCGGCTCAGAGACCCAGTACTTC.

The sample holds one count of this clone. The chain joins TRBV1 to TRBJ2-1; whether TRBD2, the table's D call, matches the DNA was not checked. TRBV1 represents a pseudogene. The length of the CDR3 is 23 residues. The CDR3 sequence is CTSSQISVIHLSALAGDPNEQFF. The DNA of the CDR3 is TGCACCAGCAGCCAAATCTCGGTAATTCACCTCTCGGCCCTAGCGGGAGATCCCAATGAGCAGTTCTTC.

The CDR3 here is CASRLGGGSIIGTEAFF. The CDR3 region has the DNA TGTGCCAGTAGGTTGGGCGGCGGTTCGATTATAGGCACTGAAGCTTTCTTT. This sequence joins TRBV19 and TRBJ1-1; D gene uncertain. V was clipped by 6 bases and J by 4 bases, with 24 bases between them. The germline CDR1 and CDR2 sequences are LNHDA and SQIVND (reference sequence). CDR3 length equals 17 residues.

V gene TRBV5-4 combines with J gene TRBJ2-3; 7 bases are a match to TRBD2. CDR3 size: 15 residues. V shed 4 bases, J shed 2 bases, and the junction held 7 bases outside the gene matches. In germline, CDR1 is SGHNT, CDR2 YYREEE (reference sequence). The CDR3 here is CASSRKSGATDTQYF. The CDR3, as DNA: TGTGCCAGCAGCAGAAAGAGCGGGGCCACAGATACGCAGTATTTT.

The chain joins TRBV9 to TRBJ1-5, with D perhaps matching TRBD1 (6 bases). Germline V lookup: CDR1 SGDLS, CDR2 YYNGEE. The V end was cut by 0 bases, the J end by 9 bases, with 13 bases between. The CDR3 loop spans 14 amino acids. CDR3: CASSVGGGAGPQHF. The CDR3 DNA follows: TGTGCCAGCAGCGTAGGTGGGGGCGCGGGGCCCCAGCATTTT.

V and J are TRBV5-1 and TRBJ2-1; D possibly uses TRBD1 or TRBD2 (7 bases each). The CDR3 extends over 15 amino acids. CDR1 SGHRS and CDR2 YFSETQ come from the germline V gene. V was clipped by 4 bases and J by 5 bases, with 16 bases between them. The CDR3 here is CASSITGEGDNEQFF. CDR3 sequence (DNA): TGCGCCAGCAGCATTACAGGGGAGGGAGACAATGAGCAGTTCTTC.

The genes are TRBV5-6 and TRBJ2-1; TRBD2 agrees at 7 bases. The germline gives CDR1 SGHDT, CDR2 YYEEEE. The CDR3 has 14 residues. The ends lost 3 bases at V and 2 bases at J; junction bases unmatched: 2. For the CDR3, the DNA is TGTGCCAGCAGCTCCCTAGCGGCCTACAATGAGCAGTTCTTC. It is translated as CASSSLAAYNEQFF.

Worth noting for this clone: This CDR3 is also generated by other DNA sequences in the sample. The CDR3 nucleotides read TGTGCCAGCAGCCGACAAGGTCAGGCCCAAGAGACCCAGTACTTC. It specifies CASSRQGQAQETQYF. The rearrangement links TRBV2 to TRBJ2-5; D is ambiguous. Germline CDR1 reads SNHLY; CDR2 reads FYNNEI. V lost 6 bases to trimming and J lost 1 base, with 15 bases between them. There are 15 residues in the CDR3.

This chain joins TRBV19 and TRBJ1-6; 7 bases align to TRBD1. Germline V gives CDR1 LNHDA, CDR2 SQIVND (reference sequence). Trimming took 3 bases from V and 4 from J; bases not matched to a gene: 6. This CDR3 has 16 residues. In nucleotides, the CDR3 is TGTGCCAGTAGTATCTCCGGACAGGAATATAATTCACCCCTCCACTTT. Translating gives CASSISGQEYNSPLHF.

DNA for the CDR3: TGTGCCAGCAGCGTAGCGGGGGGCCCCCTATACTTC. It translates to CASSVAGGPLYF. This sequence joins TRBV9 and TRBJ2-7; maybe TRBD2 (7 bases). The V end lost 0 bases, the J end lost 13 bases, and 14 bases lay between the germline ends. Germline loops: CDR1 SGDLS, CDR2 YYNGEE. CDR3 length: 12 amino acids. The full variable domain, completed using reference TRBV9 and TRBJ2-7, is DSGVTQTPKHLITATGQRVTLRCSPRSGDLSVYWYQQSLDQGLQFLIQYYNGEERAKGNILERFSAQQFPDLHSELNLSSLELGDSALYFCASSVAGGPLYFGPGTRLTVT.

J is TRBJ2-3 and V is TRBV11-2; D not resolved. The CDR3 has 15 residues. Trimming left V 0 bases short and J 2 bases short, with 9 bases between. Germline V gives CDR1 SGHAT, CDR2 FQNNGV. The CDR3 here is CASSLEDRYTDTQYF. The CDR3 DNA reads TGTGCCAGCAGCTTAGAGGATAGATACACAGATACGCAGTATTTT.